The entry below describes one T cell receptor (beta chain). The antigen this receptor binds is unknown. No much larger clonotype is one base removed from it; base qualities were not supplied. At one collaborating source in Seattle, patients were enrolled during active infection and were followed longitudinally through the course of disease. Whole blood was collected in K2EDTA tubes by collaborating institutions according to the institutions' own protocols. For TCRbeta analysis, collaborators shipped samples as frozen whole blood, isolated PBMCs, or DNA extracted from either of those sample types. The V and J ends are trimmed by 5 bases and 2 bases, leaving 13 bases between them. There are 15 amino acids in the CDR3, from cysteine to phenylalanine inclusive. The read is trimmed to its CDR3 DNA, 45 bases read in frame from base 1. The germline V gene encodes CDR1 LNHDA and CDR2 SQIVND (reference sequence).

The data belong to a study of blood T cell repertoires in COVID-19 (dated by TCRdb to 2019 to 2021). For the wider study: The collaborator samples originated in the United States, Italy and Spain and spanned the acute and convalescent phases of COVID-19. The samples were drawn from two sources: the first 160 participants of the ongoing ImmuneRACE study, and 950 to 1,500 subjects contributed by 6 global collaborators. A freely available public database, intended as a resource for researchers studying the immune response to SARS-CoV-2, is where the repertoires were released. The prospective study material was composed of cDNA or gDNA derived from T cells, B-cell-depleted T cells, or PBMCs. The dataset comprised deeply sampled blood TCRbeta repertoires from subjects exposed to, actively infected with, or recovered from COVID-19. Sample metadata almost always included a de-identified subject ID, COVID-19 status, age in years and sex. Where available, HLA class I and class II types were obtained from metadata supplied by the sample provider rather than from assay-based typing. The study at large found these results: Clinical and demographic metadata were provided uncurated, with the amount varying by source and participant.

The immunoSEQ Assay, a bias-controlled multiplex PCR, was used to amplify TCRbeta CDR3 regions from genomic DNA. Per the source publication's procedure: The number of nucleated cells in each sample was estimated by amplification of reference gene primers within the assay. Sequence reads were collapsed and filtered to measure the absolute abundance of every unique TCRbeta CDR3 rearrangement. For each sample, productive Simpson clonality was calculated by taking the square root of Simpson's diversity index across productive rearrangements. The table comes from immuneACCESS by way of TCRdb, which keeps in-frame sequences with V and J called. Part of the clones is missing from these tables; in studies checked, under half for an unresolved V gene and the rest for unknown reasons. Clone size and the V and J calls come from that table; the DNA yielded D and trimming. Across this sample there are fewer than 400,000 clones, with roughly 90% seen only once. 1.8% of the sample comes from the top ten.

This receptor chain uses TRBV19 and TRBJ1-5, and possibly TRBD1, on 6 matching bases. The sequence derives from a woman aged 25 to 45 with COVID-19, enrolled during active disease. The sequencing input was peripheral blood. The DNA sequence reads TGTGCCAGTAGTTACCAACAGGGTGGCAATCAGCCCCAGCATTTT. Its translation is CASSYQQGGNQPQHF.